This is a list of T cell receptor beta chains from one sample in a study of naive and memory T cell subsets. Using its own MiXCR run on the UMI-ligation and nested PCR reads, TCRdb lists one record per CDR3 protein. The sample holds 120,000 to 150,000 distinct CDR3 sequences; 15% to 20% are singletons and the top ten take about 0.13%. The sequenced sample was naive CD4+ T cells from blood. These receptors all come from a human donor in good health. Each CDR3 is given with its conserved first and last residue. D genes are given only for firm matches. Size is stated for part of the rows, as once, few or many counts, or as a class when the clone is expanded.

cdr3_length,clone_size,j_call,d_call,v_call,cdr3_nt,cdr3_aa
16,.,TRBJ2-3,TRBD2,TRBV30,TGTGCCTGGAGTCTTACAGCGGGAGGGCCTATAGATACGCAGTATTTT,CAWSLTAGGPIDTQYF
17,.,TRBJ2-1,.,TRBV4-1,TGCGCCAGCAGTCCCGAACGGCGACTGAGCTCCTACAATGAGCAGTTCTTC,CASSPERRLSSYNEQFF
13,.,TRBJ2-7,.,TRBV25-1,TGTGCCAGCAGTGAGGGACGGGACTACGAGCAGTACTTC,CASSEGRDYEQYF
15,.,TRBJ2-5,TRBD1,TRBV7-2,TGTGCCAGCAGCTTACAGGGGGCCCTGGGGGAGACCCAGTACTTC,CASSLQGALGETQYF
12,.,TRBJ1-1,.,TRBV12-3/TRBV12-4,TGTGCCAGCACCCCAAATGGGGCTGAAGCTTTCTTT,CASTPNGAEAFF
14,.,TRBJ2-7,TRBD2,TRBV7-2,TGTGCCAGCAGCTCGACTAGCGGACCCTACGAGCAGTACTTC,CASSSTSGPYEQYF
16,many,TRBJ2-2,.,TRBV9,TGTGCCAGCAACTTTGATGGAGGGGAGAATAACGGGGAGCTGTTTTTT,CASNFDGGENNGELFF
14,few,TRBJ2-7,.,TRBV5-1,TGCGCCAGCAGCTTGGGGGATATCCGGGGTGAGCAGTACTTC,CASSLGDIRGEQYF
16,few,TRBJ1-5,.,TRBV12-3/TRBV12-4,TGTGCCAGCAGTTCAGGAGGAGATCCGGGACTTCAGCCCCAGCATTTT,CASSSGGDPGLQPQHF
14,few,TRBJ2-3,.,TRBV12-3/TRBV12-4,TGTGCCAGCAGTCTCGGGTCGGGGACAGATACGCAGTATTTT,CASSLGSGTDTQYF
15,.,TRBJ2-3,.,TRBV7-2,TGTGCCAGCAGCTTAATGAGCGGAAACACAGATACGCAGTATTTT,CASSLMSGNTDTQYF
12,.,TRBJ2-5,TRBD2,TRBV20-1,TGCAGTGGAGCTAGCGGCCAAGAGACCCAGTACTTC,CSGASGQETQYF
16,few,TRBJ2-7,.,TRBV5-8,TGTGCCAGCAGCTCAATAGTCGAGGGTAGTTCCTACGAGCAGTACTTC,CASSSIVEGSSYEQYF
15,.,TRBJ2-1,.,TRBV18,TGTGCCAGCTCCCCCATCGCGCTAGCCTACAATGAGCAGTTCTTC,CASSPIALAYNEQFF
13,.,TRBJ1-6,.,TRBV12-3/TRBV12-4,TGTGCCAGCAGTTTAGGGGGGGATTCACCCCTCCACTTT,CASSLGGDSPLHF
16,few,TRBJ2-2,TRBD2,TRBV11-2,TGTGCCAGCGGCTCGGTGGCGGGAGCGGACACCGGGGAGCTGTTTTTT,CASGSVAGADTGELFF
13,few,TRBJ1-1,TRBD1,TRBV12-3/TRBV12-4,TGTGCCAGCAGCGGACAGGGAGGCACTGAAGCTTTCTTT,CASSGQGGTEAFF
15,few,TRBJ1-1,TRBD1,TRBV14,TGTGCCAGCAGCCTTAAGACAGGGCGGAACACTGAAGCTTTCTTT,CASSLKTGRNTEAFF
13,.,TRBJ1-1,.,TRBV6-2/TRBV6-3,TGTGCCACCTTGACACCACGAACACTTGAAGCTTTCTTT,CATLTPRTLEAFF
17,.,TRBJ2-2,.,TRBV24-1,TGTGCCACCAGTGATTTGCCGAAGGGACGGACCACCGGGGAGCTGTTTTTT,CATSDLPKGRTTGELFF
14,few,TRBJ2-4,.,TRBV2,TGTGCCAGCAGGGAAGGGGTTGCCAAAAACATTCAGTACTTC,CASREGVAKNIQYF
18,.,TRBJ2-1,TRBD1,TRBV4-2,TGTGCCAGCAGCCAAGCAAAGAAGACCGGGACAGGGTACAATGAGCAGTTCTTC,CASSQAKKTGTGYNEQFF
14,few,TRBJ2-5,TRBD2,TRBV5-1,TGCGCCAGCAGCTTTCGGGGGGTCCAAGAGACCCAGTACTTC,CASSFRGVQETQYF
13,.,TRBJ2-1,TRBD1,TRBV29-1,TGCAGCGTCGGGACAGTCTCCTACAATGAGCAGTTCTTC,CSVGTVSYNEQFF
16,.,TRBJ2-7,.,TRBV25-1,TGTGCCAGCAGTGAAGGTCTGCCATTAGACTCCTACGAGCAGTACTTC,CASSEGLPLDSYEQYF
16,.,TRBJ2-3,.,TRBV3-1,TGTGCCGGCAGCCCTCGTAGCGGTCCTTACACAGATACGCAGTATTTT,CAGSPRSGPYTDTQYF
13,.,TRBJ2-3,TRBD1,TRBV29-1,TGCAGCGTTGTGGACAGGGCCGCAGATACGCAGTATTTT,CSVVDRAADTQYF
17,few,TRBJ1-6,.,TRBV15,TGTGCCACCAGCAGAGATACGTGGGCTGGGATGGGTTCACCCCTCCACTTT,CATSRDTWAGMGSPLHF
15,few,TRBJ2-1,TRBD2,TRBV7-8,TGTGCCAGCAGCTTAGGAGCGGGAGGTTGGAATGAGCAGTTCTTC,CASSLGAGGWNEQFF
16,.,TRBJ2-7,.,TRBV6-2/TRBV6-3,TGTGCCAGCAGCAGCACCCCTGGGGCAGGCTCCTACGAGCAGTACTTC,CASSSTPGAGSYEQYF
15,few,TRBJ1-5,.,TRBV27,TGTGCCAGCAGTTTATCGGGGGGCCTCAGCCAGCCCCAGCATTTT,CASSLSGGLSQPQHF
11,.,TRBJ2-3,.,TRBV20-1,TGCAGTGTAGCGAACACAGATACGCAGTATTTT,CSVANTDTQYF
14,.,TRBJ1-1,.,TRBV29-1,TGCAGCGTTGGGGCAGCTAAAATGAACACTGAAGCTTTCTTT,CSVGAAKMNTEAFF
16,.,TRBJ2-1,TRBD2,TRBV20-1,TGCAGTGCTCATCTCGGACTAGCGGGAGCGAACAATGAGCAGTTCTTC,CSAHLGLAGANNEQFF
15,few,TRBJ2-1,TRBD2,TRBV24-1,TGTGCCACCAGTGATCGGACTAGCGGGGGTAATGAGCAGTTCTTC,CATSDRTSGGNEQFF
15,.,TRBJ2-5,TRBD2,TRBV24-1,TGTGCCACCAGTGATTGGGGCGGGGGTCAAGAGACCCAGTACTTC,CATSDWGGGQETQYF
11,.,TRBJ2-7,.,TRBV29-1,TGCAGCGCTAAAGGCGGATACGAGCAGTACTTC,CSAKGGYEQYF
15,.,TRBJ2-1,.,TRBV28,TGTGCCAGCAGTTTGGTAGGAGGTAGCGGCAATGAGCAGTTCTTC,CASSLVGGSGNEQFF
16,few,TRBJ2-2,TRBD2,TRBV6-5,TGTGCCAGCAGTTACACTAGCGGGGTCGACACCGGGGAGCTGTTTTTT,CASSYTSGVDTGELFF
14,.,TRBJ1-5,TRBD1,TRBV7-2,TGTGCCAGCAGCTTCGGACAGGGGCGGCAGCCCCAGCATTTT,CASSFGQGRQPQHF
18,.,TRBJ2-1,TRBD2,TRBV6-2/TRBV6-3,TGTGCCAGCAGTCTCTTACGGGGAACTAGCGGGAGGAACAATGAGCAGTTCTTC,CASSLLRGTSGRNNEQFF
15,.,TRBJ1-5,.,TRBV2,TGTGCCAGCAATGTGGGTGGGGTTCGCAATCAGCCCCAGCATTTT,CASNVGGVRNQPQHF
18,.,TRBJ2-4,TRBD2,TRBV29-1,TGCAGCGTGAAAAGGACTAGCGGGAGAGATGGGGCCAAAAACATTCAGTACTTC,CSVKRTSGRDGAKNIQYF
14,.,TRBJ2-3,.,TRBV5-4,TGTGCCAGCAGCTTGAGGACAGGCACAGATACGCAGTATTTT,CASSLRTGTDTQYF
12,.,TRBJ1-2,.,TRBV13,TGTGCCAGCAGCGCCGACATATATGGCTACACCTTC,CASSADIYGYTF
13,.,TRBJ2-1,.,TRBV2,TGTGCCAGCAGTGAAAACCGTGGGAATGAGCAGTTCTTC,CASSENRGNEQFF
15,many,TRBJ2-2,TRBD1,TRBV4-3,TGCGCCAGCAGCCAAGCGGACAGGCTGACCGGGGAGCTGTTTTTT,CASSQADRLTGELFF
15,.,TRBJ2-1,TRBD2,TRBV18,TGTGCCAGCTCACCTCCGACTAGCGCCCGAGGTGAGCAGTTCTTC,CASSPPTSARGEQFF
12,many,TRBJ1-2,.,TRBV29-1,TGCAGCGCCACCAGGGGAGACTATGGCTACACCTTC,CSATRGDYGYTF
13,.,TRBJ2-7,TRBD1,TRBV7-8,TGTGCCAGCAGCTTCAGGACAGGCTACGAGCAGTACTTC,CASSFRTGYEQYF
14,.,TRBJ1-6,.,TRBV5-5,TGTGCCAGCAGCTCGGGTCGCCAAAATTCACCCCTCCACTTT,CASSSGRQNSPLHF
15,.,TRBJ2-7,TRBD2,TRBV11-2,TGTGCCAGCAGCAGGACTAGCGGGACCTCCTACGAGCAGTACTTC,CASSRTSGTSYEQYF
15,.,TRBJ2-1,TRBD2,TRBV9,TGTGCCAGCAGCACTGGCGGGGGGGCCTACAATGAGCAGTTCTTC,CASSTGGGAYNEQFF
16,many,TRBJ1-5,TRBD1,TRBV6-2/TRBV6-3,TGTGCCAGCAGTGTAGACAGGGAGGCAGGCAATCAGCCCCAGCATTTT,CASSVDREAGNQPQHF
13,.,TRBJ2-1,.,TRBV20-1,TGCAGTGCTAGAGTGGAAACCCCCACGGGGCAGTTCTTC,CSARVETPTGQFF
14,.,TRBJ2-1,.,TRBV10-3,TGTGCCATCATGGGGGGGCCCCACTACAATGAGCAGTTCTTC,CAIMGGPHYNEQFF
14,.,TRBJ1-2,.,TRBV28,TGTGCCAGCAGTTTAGACGCAGCGAACTATGGCTACACCTTC,CASSLDAANYGYTF
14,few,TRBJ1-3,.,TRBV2,TGTGCCAGCAGGGCGGACAGCTCTGGAAACACCATATATTTT,CASRADSSGNTIYF
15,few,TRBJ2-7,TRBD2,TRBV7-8,TGTGCCAGCAGCAGCGCCGGGACTAGAAGTTACGAGCAGTACTTC,CASSSAGTRSYEQYF
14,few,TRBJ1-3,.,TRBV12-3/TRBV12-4,TGTGCCAGCAGTTTACGGGGTTCTGGAAACACCATATATTTT,CASSLRGSGNTIYF